Shown below are 9 T cell receptor beta chains from a single sample sequenced in a study of blood T cell repertoires in COVID-19. The data were produced by immunoSEQ multiplex PCR, yet TCRdb's version contains in-frame clones alone and is incomplete. The sample consists of 120,000 or so clones, about 74% of them appearing once. The specimen was peripheral blood. All receptors come from a human donor in a cohort sampled during active COVID-19.

This clone occurred a few times. The gene calls are TRBV2 and TRBJ1-5, with a weak D call TRBD1 (5 bases). Germline values: CDR1 SNHLY, CDR2 FYNNEI. The CDR3 length is 15 residues. The ends were cut back, 0 bases at V and 4 bases at J, with 10 bases in the middle. The CDR3 here is CASSEALRGNQPQHF. The CDR3 DNA sequence: TGTGCCAGCAGTGAAGCGCTTCGGGGGAATCAGCCCCAGCATTTT.

The rearrangement uses TRBV16 and TRBJ1-6; 7 bases fit TRBD1. CDR3 size: 16 residues. V lost 1 base and J lost 11; bases outside the gene matches: 11. Germline assignment: CDR1 KGHSY and CDR2 FQNENV. As DNA, the CDR3 is TGTGCCAGCAGCCAATATGGGGCGGGACAGATTACACCCCTCCACTTT. Protein sequence: CASSQYGAGQITPLHF.

The V call is TRBV5-4, the J call TRBJ1-1; the match to TRBD1 covers 8 bases. This CDR3 comprises 15 residues. Germline V lookup: CDR1 SGHNT, CDR2 YYREEE (reference sequence). V shed 3 bases and J 0 bases; nucleotides not matched to a gene: 4. CDR3 in amino acids: CASSSRTGLNTEAFF. The CDR3 region has the DNA TGTGCCAGCAGCTCCCGGACAGGGTTGAACACTGAAGCTTTCTTT.

This rearrangement joins TRBV5-1 to TRBJ1-2; 9 nucleotides agree with TRBD1. Germline lookup yields CDR1 SGHRS and CDR2 YFSETQ. V lost 4 bases, J lost 2 bases, and 9 bases stayed unmatched. This CDR3 is built from 16 residues. The CDR3 is CASSPGQGSPNYGYTF. The CDR3 DNA reads TGCGCCAGCAGCCCGGGACAGGGAAGCCCAAACTATGGCTACACCTTC.

This clone was observed once. The rearrangement uses TRBV5-4 and TRBJ2-7; 12 bases line up with TRBD2. Germline V gives CDR1 SGHNT, CDR2 YYREEE (reference sequence). The CDR3 consists of 15 residues. Trimming at V came to 4 bases and at J to 2 bases, leaving 4 bases not matched to a gene. In DNA, the CDR3 is TGTGCCAGCAGCACTAGCGGGGGGCTACCCTACGAGCAGTACTTC. Amino acid sequence: CASSTSGGLPYEQYF.

This rearrangement joins TRBV6-5 to TRBJ2-7; 7 bases align to TRBD2. Germline assignment: CDR1 MNHEY and CDR2 SVGAGI. V dropped 2 bases and J dropped 1; count of bases not matched to a gene: 5. This CDR3 contains 15 residues. CDR3 sequence: CASSYGRGSSYEQYF. In DNA, the CDR3 is TGTGCCAGCAGTTACGGTCGCGGGAGTTCCTACGAGCAGTACTTC.

This clone was detected once. The chain couples TRBV30 to TRBJ1-5; D not certain. V lost 0 bases to trimming and J lost 3 bases, with 12 bases between them. The CDR3 length is 15 residues. Germline V lookup: CDR1 GTSNPN, CDR2 SVGIG (reference sequence). CDR3 in DNA: TGTGCCTGGAGTGTTGATGGGCAGCCCAATCAGCCCCAGCATTTT. Residues: CAWSVDGQPNQPQHF.

This clone was picked up many times. This chain links TRBV27 with TRBJ1-1; D possibly corresponds to TRBD1 (6 bases). Trimming pared 2 bases from V and 8 bases from J, leaving 12 bases between. The germline gives CDR1 MNHEY, CDR2 SMNVEV (reference sequence). This CDR3 has 13 amino acids. CDR3 sequence (DNA): TGTGCCAGCAGTTTAAGGTCAGGGGAAGAAGCTTTCTTT. Translation gives CASSLRSGEEAFF.

This clone appeared a single time. The DNA of the CDR3 is TGTGCCAGCAGGATTACAGGGGGCGATGGCTACACCTTC. The encoded protein is CASRITGGDGYTF. This chain joins TRBV6-5 and TRBJ1-2; the match to TRBD1 covers 9 bases. The CDR3 runs 13 residues. V trimming: 6 bases; J trimming: 6 bases; junction bases outside the gene matches: 5. Germline V gene sequence: CDR1 MNHEY, CDR2 SVGAGI.